A selection of T cell receptor beta chains follows, all from one sample in a study of blood T cell repertoires in COVID-19. TCRdb's table, derived via immunoSEQ multiplex PCR, lists solely in-frame clones and lacks some. In the table there are some 350,000 clones, around 86% of which are singletons. The sequencing input was peripheral blood. Every receptor here comes from a woman between 45 and 60 years old with COVID-19, enrolled during active disease. CDR3s include the opening cysteine and the closing phenylalanine or tryptophan. A D gene is named only where the DNA matches it firmly. Only part of the rows carry a size: once, few, many, or a class if the clone is expanded.

J gene | V gene | D gene | clone size | CDR3 DNA | CDR3 protein
TRBJ2-3 | TRBV11-3 | - | - | TGTGCCAGCAGCTTAGGAGCCAACACAGATACGCAGTATTTT | CASSLGANTDTQYF
TRBJ2-5 | TRBV7-6 | TRBD1 | once | TGTGCCAGCAGCTTAGCCGGGACAGGGGAGACCCAGTACTTC | CASSLAGTGETQYF
TRBJ1-2 | TRBV5-8 | - | - | TGTGCCAGCGCCTCGGGGGTTGGGTATAACTATGGCTACACCTTC | CASASGVGYNYGYTF
TRBJ1-1 | TRBV11-3 | - | once | TGTGCCAGCAGCTTAGCAACCAGGACACTGAACACTGAAGCTTTCTTT | CASSLATRTLNTEAFF
TRBJ2-7 | TRBV7-2 | - | - | TGTGCCAGCAGCGCCCCGGGACTCCGCTACGAGCAGTACTTC | CASSAPGLRYEQYF
TRBJ1-2 | TRBV11-2 | - | - | TGTGCCAGCAGCTTAGATCGAACAGGGTACTATGGCTACACCTTC | CASSLDRTGYYGYTF
TRBJ2-3 | TRBV27 | TRBD1 | once | TGTGCCAGCAGTCAACCATCTGCGCTCAGGGGGCGGACAGATACGCAGTATTTT | CASSQPSALRGRTDTQYF
TRBJ2-2 | TRBV2 | - | - | TGTGCCAGCAGTGAAAGGGGGACGAACACCGGGGAGCTGTTTTTT | CASSERGTNTGELFF
TRBJ2-3 | TRBV6-5 | TRBD2 | - | TGTGCCAGCAGTTTACGACTAGCGGGAGTTGGTACGCAGTATTTT | CASSLRLAGVGTQYF
TRBJ1-5 | TRBV6-5 | TRBD1 | - | TGTGCCAGCAGTTTAGGACAGGGGGTAGCGAATCAGCCCCAGCATTTT | CASSLGQGVANQPQHF
TRBJ2-7 | TRBV6-1 | TRBD2 | - | TGTGCCAGCAGTGAAGGAGGACTAGCCTACGAGCAGTACTTC | CASSEGGLAYEQYF
TRBJ2-3 | TRBV7-2 | TRBD1 | few | TGTGCCAGCAGTTCTCGGGACAGAATACTCTTAAGAGATACGCAGTATTTT | CASSSRDRILLRDTQYF
TRBJ1-2 | TRBV30 | TRBD1 | - | TGTGCCTGGAGTCTGACAGGGAACTATGGCTACACCTTC | CAWSLTGNYGYTF
TRBJ1-5 | TRBV2 | TRBD1 | - | TGTGCCAGCAGTGGGACAGGGTTTTACGGTAGCAATCAGCCCCAGCATTTT | CASSGTGFYGSNQPQHF
TRBJ1-5 | TRBV19 | TRBD1 | - | TGTGCCAGCTGGGACAGGGTGAGCGGTCAGCCCCAGCATTTT | CASWDRVSGQPQHF
TRBJ2-1 | TRBV25-1 | - | once | TGTGCCAGCAGTGACCGTTGGGGGGAGATTATCAATGAGCAGTTCTTC | CASSDRWGEIINEQFF
TRBJ2-1 | TRBV7-9 | TRBD1 | - | TGTGCCAGCAGCTTAGTTGGGACAGGGAGCAATGAGCAGTTCTTC | CASSLVGTGSNEQFF
TRBJ1-3 | TRBV5-4 | - | - | TGTGCCAGCAGCTTGGCAGGTTTCAGGGGCTCTGGAAACACCATATATTTT | CASSLAGFRGSGNTIYF
TRBJ1-1 | TRBV11-2 | TRBD1 | - | TGTGCCAGCACGCAGGGGGTGAACACTGAAGCTTTCTTT | CASTQGVNTEAFF
TRBJ2-5 | TRBV27 | TRBD1 | - | TGTGCCAGCAGGCGGCAGGGGGCAGGTGCGGAGACCCAGTACTTC | CASRRQGAGAETQYF
TRBJ2-2 | TRBV19 | TRBD1 | - | TGTGCCAGTAGTGTCCGGGACAGGGGTATTAGCGGGGAGCTGTTTTTT | CASSVRDRGISGELFF
TRBJ1-2 | TRBV19 | TRBD1 | - | TGTGCCAGTAGTTATTCCGGGACAGCTAACTATGGCTACACCTTC | CASSYSGTANYGYTF
TRBJ2-7 | TRBV6-5 | TRBD1 | - | TGTGCCAGCACATCCACGATAACAGGGGTCGAGCAGTACTTC | CASTSTITGVEQYF
TRBJ2-2 | TRBV18 | TRBD1 | - | TGTGCCAGCTCACCAACAGGGGGCGTCACCGGGGAGCTGTTTTTT | CASSPTGGVTGELFF
TRBJ1-2 | TRBV19 | TRBD1 | - | TGTGCCAGCTGTGACAGGGCAAGTAACTATGGCTACACCTTC | CASCDRASNYGYTF
TRBJ1-2 | TRBV4-1 | - | - | TGCGCCAGCAGCCAGCCGCCCCAGGGTTATGGCTACACCTTC | CASSQPPQGYGYTF
TRBJ2-3 | TRBV5-1 | TRBD1 | - | TGCGCCAGCAGCTTGGTACAGGGGGAAGGATATACGCAGTATTTT | CASSLVQGEGYTQYF
TRBJ1-4 | TRBV5-4 | - | - | TGTGCCAGCAGCTCCCGGGGGTCGGGTGAAAAACTGTTTTTT | CASSSRGSGEKLFF
TRBJ1-1 | TRBV10-1 | - | - | TGCGCCAGCAGTGACCGACGGGGGAACACTGAAGCTTTCTTT | CASSDRRGNTEAFF
TRBJ1-6 | TRBV18 | - | - | TGTGCCAGCTCACCACGGGAATCGGGCGGGATCTCCTATAATTCACCCCTCCACTTT | CASSPRESGGISYNSPLHF
TRBJ2-7 | TRBV5-5 | TRBD1 | - | TGTGCCAGCAGCACCGGACAGGAGGCCCCCTACGAGCAGTACTTC | CASSTGQEAPYEQYF
TRBJ2-5 | TRBV9 | - | - | TGTGCCAGCAGCGTCGGCGGGAACCAAGAGACCCAGTACTTC | CASSVGGNQETQYF
TRBJ1-5 | TRBV30 | - | - | TGTGCCTGGTCCCGGGGTAGCAATCAGCCCCAGCATTTT | CAWSRGSNQPQHF
TRBJ2-2 | TRBV24-1 | - | - | TGTGCCACCTTTTCCGCGGGCGGGGAGCTGTTTTTT | CATFSAGGELFF
TRBJ2-7 | TRBV7-3 | TRBD2 | - | TGTGCCAGCAGCCCTGCCGGGACTAGAGGAGGCAGCGAGCAGTACTTC | CASSPAGTRGGSEQYF
TRBJ1-1 | TRBV5-1 | TRBD1 | once | TGCGCCAGCAGCCTACAGGGGGAAGATACTGAAGCTTTCTTT | CASSLQGEDTEAFF
TRBJ1-1 | TRBV5-1 | TRBD1 | - | TGCGCCAGCAGCTTACAGGGGGCTAACACTGAAGCTTTCTTT | CASSLQGANTEAFF
TRBJ2-7 | TRBV18 | TRBD2 | few | TGTGCCAGCTCACGGGGCGGGAGTTTCGACGAGCAGTACTTC | CASSRGGSFDEQYF
TRBJ1-3 | TRBV9 | TRBD1 | - | TGTGCCAGCGTGAGGGCCCCGGACAGGGAGGAACGCTCTGGAAACACCATATATTTT | CASVRAPDREERSGNTIYF
TRBJ1-5 | TRBV19 | TRBD1 | - | TGTGCCAGTCTAAGACAGGGCGGTGGAAGCAATCAGCCCCAGCATTTT | CASLRQGGGSNQPQHF
TRBJ1-4 | TRBV5-8 | - | - | TGTGCCAGCAGCTTGGAGGGAGCAACTAATGAAAAACTGTTTTTT | CASSLEGATNEKLFF
TRBJ2-7 | TRBV27 | TRBD2 | once | TGTGCCAGCCGTCCTAGGACTAGCGGTCCCTACGAGCAGTACTTC | CASRPRTSGPYEQYF